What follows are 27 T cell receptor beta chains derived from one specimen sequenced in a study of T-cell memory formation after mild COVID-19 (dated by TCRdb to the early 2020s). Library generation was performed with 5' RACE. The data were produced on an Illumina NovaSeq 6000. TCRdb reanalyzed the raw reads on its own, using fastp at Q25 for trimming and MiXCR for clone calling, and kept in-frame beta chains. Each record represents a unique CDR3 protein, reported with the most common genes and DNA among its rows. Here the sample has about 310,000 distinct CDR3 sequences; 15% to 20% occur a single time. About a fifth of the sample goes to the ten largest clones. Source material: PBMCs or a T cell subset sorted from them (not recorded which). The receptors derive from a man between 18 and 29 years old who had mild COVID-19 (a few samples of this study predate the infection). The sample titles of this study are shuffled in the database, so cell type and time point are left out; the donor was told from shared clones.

The CDR3 DNA reads as TGTGCCAGCAGCCTCCCCTATGGACTAGCGGGGTCTAGCACAGATACGCAGTATTTT. Translation: CASSLPYGLAGSSTDTQYF. V usage is TRBV12-3 or TRBV12-4 and J usage is TRBJ2-3, with 12 bases matching TRBD2. This CDR3 spans 19 amino acids. Trimming removed 6 bases from V and 0 bases from J; junction bases left unmatched: 13.

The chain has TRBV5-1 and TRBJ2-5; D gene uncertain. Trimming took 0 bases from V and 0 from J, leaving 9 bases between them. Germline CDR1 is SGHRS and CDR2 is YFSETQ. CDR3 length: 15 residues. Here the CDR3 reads CASSLVGQNQETQYF. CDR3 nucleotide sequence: TGCGCCAGCAGCTTGGTAGGTCAGAACCAAGAGACCCAGTACTTC.

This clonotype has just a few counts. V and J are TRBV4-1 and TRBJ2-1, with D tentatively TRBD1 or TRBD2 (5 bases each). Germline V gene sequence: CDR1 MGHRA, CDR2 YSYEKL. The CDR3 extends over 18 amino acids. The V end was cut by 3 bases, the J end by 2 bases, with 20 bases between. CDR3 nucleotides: TGCGCCAGCAGCCAGACAGACCCGGCGGGTTTGGCCTACAATGAGCAGTTCTTC. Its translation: CASSQTDPAGLAYNEQFF.

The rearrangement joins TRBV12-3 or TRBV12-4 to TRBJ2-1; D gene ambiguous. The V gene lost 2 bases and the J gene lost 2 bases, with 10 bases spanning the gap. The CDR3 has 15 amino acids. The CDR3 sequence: CASSLNSGTYNEQFF. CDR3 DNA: TGTGCCAGCAGTTTAAACAGTGGGACCTACAATGAGCAGTTCTTC.

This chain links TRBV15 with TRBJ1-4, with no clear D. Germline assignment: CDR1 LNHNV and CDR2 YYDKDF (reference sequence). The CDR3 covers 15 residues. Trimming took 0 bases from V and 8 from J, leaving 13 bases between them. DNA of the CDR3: TGTGCCACCAGCAGAGATCTGCCCGGGTCCGAAAAACTGTTTTTT. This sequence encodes CATSRDLPGSEKLFF.

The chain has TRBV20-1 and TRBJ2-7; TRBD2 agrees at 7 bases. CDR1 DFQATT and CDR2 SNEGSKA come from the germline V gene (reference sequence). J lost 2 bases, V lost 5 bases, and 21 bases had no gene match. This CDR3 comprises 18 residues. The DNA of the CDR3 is TGCAGTGCTCTGTCCGGTGGGAGCCTGAGCGGGGAGACCTACGAGCAGTACGTC. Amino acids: CSALSGGSLSGETYEQYV.

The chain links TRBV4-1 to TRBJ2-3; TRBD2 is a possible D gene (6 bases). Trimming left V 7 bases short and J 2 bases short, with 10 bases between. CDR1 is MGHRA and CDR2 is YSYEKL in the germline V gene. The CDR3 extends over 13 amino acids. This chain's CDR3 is CASKAGLTDTQYF. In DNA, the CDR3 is TGCGCCAGCAAAGCGGGCCTCACAGATACGCAGTATTTT.

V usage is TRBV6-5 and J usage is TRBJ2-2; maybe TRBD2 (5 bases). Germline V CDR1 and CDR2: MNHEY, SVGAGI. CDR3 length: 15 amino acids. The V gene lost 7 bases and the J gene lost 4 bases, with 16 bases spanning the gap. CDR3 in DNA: TGTGCCAGCACCTTTAGTGTACTAGTCACCGGGGAGCTGTTTTTT. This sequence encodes CASTFSVLVTGELFF.

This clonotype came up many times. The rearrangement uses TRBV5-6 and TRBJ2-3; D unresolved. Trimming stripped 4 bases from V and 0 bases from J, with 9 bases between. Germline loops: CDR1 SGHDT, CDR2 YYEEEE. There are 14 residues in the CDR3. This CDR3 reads CASSLWGSTDTQYF. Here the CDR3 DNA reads TGTGCCAGCAGCCTATGGGGTAGCACAGATACGCAGTATTTT.

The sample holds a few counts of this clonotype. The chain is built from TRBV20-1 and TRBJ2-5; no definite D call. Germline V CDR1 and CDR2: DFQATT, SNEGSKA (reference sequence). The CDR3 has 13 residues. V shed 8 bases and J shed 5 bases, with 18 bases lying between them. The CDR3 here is CSLPWTVLETQYF. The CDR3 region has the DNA TGCAGTCTTCCCTGGACCGTCTTGGAGACCCAGTACTTC.

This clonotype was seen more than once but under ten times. CDR3 amino acids: CASSQVGAGNNEQFF. In DNA, the CDR3 is TGCGCCAGCAGCCAAGTCGGTGCGGGGAACAATGAGCAGTTCTTC. The V and J genes are TRBV4-1 and TRBJ2-1; D might be TRBD2 (6 bases). The V gene's germline CDR1 is MGHRA and CDR2 YSYEKL. The V gene lost 1 base and the J gene lost 5 bases, with 12 bases spanning the gap. This CDR3 region has 15 residues.

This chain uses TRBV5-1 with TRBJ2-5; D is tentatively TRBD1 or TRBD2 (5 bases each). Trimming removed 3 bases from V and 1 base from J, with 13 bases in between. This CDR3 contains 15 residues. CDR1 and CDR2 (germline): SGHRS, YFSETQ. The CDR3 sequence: CASSWGRGSQETQYF. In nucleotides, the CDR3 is TGCGCCAGCAGCTGGGGACGGGGAAGCCAAGAGACCCAGTACTTC.

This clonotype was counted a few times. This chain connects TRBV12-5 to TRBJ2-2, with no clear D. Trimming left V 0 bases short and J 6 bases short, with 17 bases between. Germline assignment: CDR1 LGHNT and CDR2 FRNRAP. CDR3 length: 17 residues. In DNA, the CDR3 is TGTGCTAGTGGTTTGGTACTGAGGATCTCCGGACCCGGGGAGCTGTTTTTT. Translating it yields CASGLVLRISGPGELFF.

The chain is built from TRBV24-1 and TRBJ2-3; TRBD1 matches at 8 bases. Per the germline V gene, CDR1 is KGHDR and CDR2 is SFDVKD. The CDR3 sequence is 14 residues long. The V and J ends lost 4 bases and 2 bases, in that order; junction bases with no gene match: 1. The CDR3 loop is CATSEGQVTDTQYF. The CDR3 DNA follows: TGTGCCACCAGTGAGGGACAGGTCACAGATACGCAGTATTTT.

This CDR3 is CAISERGTSYGYTF. The CDR3 DNA reads as TGTGCCATCAGTGAGAGGGGTACCAGTTATGGCTACACCTTC. This chain connects TRBV10-3 to TRBJ1-2, with D tentatively TRBD1 (5 bases). V was pared by 2 bases and J by 5 bases, with 12 bases between. The CDR3 length is 14 residues. From germline, CDR1 is ENHRY and CDR2 SYGVKD.

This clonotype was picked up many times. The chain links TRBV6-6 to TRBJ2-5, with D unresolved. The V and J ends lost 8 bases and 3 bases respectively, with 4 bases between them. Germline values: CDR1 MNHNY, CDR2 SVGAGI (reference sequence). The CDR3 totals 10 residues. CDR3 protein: CASGEETQYF. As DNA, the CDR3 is TGTGCCAGCGGCGAAGAGACCCAGTACTTC.

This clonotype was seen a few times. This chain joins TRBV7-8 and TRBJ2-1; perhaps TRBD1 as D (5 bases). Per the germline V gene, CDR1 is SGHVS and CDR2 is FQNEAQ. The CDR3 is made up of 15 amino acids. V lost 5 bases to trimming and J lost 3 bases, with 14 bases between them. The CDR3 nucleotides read TGTGCCAGCAGCCAAAGGGGTCGACTCTACAATGAGCAGTTCTTC. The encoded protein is CASSQRGRLYNEQFF.

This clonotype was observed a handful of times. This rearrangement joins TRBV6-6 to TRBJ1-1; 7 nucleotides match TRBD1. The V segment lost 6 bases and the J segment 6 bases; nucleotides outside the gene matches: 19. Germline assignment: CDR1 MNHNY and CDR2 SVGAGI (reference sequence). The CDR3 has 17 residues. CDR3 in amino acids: CASSRIPDPLGTAEAFF. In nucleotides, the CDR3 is TGTGCCAGCAGCCGGATCCCCGACCCCCTGGGGACAGCTGAAGCTTTCTTT.

The CDR3 loop is CASSSIRGSYGTDTQYF. For the CDR3, the DNA is TGTGCCAGCAGCTCCATCAGGGGGAGTTATGGCACAGATACGCAGTATTTT. V is TRBV12-3 or TRBV12-4 and J is TRBJ2-3; 7 bases match TRBD1. Losses at the gene ends were 6 bases for V and 1 base for J; bases not matched to a gene: 13. The CDR3 sequence is 17 residues long.

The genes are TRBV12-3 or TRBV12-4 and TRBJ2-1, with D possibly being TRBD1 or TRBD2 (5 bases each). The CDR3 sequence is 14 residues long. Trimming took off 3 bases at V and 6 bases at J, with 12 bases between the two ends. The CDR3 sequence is CASSLGVRGNEQFF. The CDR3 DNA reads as TGTGCCAGCAGTTTGGGAGTTAGGGGCAATGAGCAGTTCTTC.

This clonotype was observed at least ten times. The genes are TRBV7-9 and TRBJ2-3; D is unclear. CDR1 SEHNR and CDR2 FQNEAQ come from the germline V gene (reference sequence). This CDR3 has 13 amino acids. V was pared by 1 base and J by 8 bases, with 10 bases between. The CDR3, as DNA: TGTGCCAGCAGCTTAGGGCCTTCGGGTACGCAGTATTTT. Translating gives CASSLGPSGTQYF. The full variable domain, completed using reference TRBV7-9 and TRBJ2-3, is DTGVSQNPRHKITKRGQNVTFRCDPISEHNRLYWYRQTLGQGPEFLTYFQNEAQLEKSRLLSDRFSAERPKGSFSTLEIQRTEQGDSAMYLCASSLGPSGTQYFGPGTRLTVL.

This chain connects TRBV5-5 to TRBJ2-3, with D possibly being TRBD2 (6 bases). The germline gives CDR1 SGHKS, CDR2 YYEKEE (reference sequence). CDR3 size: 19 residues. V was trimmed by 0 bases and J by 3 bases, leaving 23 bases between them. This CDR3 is CASSLVAGSLAQPTDTQYF. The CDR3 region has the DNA TGTGCCAGCAGCTTGGTAGCCGGCTCGCTAGCGCAGCCGACAGATACGCAGTATTTT. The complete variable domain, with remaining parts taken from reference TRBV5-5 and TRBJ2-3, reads DAGVTQSPTHLIKTRGQQVTLRCSPISGHKSVSWYQQVLGQGPQFIFQYYEKEERGRGNFPDRFSARQFPNYSSELNVNALLLGDSALYLCASSLVAGSLAQPTDTQYFGPGTRLTVL.

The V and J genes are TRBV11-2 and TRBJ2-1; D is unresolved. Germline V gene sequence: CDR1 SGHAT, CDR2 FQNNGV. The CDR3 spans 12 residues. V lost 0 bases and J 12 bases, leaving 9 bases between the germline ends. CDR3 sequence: CASSLDSAGQFF. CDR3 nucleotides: TGTGCCAGCAGCTTAGACTCCGCTGGGCAGTTCTTC.

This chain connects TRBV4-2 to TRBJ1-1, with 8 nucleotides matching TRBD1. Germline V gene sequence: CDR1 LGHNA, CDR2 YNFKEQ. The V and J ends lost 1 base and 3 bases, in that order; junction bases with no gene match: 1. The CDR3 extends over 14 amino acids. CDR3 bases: TGTGCCAGCAGCCAAGGACAGGGGTACACTGAAGCTTTCTTT. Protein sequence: CASSQGQGYTEAFF.

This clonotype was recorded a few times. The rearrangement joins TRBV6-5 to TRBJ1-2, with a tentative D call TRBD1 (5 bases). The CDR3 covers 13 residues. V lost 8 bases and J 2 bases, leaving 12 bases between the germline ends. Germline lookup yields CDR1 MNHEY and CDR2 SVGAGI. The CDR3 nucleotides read TGTGCCAGCTCTGGGACGGACAACTATGGCTACACCTTC. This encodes CASSGTDNYGYTF.

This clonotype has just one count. As DNA, the CDR3 is TGTGCCAGCTCACCCGGGACGGCTGAGCAGTTCTTC. This codes for CASSPGTAEQFF. The V gene is TRBV18, the J gene TRBJ2-1, with D possibly called TRBD1 or TRBD2 (5 bases each). This CDR3 contains 12 residues. V was pared by 3 bases and J by 9 bases, with 9 bases between. The V gene's germline CDR1 is KGHSH and CDR2 LQKENI.

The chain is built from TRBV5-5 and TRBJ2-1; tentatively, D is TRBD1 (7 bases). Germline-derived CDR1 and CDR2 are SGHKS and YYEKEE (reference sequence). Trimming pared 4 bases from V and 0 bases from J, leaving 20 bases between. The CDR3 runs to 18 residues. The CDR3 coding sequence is TGTGCCAGCAGCCGGGGGAGGACAGGATTGAGCTCCTACAATGAGCAGTTCTTC. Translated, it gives CASSRGRTGLSSYNEQFF.